Below, 30 T cell receptor beta chains from the same sample are listed, as sequenced in a study of blood T cell repertoires in COVID-19. Here immunoSEQ multiplex PCR was the method, and the copy in TCRdb shows in-frame clones only, minus some. Altogether approximately 210,000 clones are present, 70% to 85% being singletons, with the ten largest covering over 12%. The material sequenced was PBMCs or T cells enriched from blood (not recorded which). These receptors originate from a man aged 35-49 years who had recovered from COVID-19.

The chain joins TRBV19 to TRBJ2-7; TRBD2 matches at 11 bases. V shed 3 bases, J shed 9 bases, and the junction held 10 bases outside the gene matches. Germline V CDR1 and CDR2: LNHDA, SQIVND (reference sequence). The CDR3 runs to 15 residues. In DNA, the CDR3 is TGTGCCAGTAGTATTCAGGGACTAGCGGACCAAGGGCAGTACTTC. Encoded protein: CASSIQGLADQGQYF.

J is TRBJ2-4 and V is TRBV7-3; the D gene is possibly TRBD1 (6 bases). V was pared by 1 base and J by 8 bases, with 9 bases between. Germline V gene data show CDR1 as SGHTA and CDR2 as FQGTGA. The CDR3 loop spans 13 amino acids. The CDR3 loop reads CASSLREGDIQYF. The CDR3 DNA follows: TGTGCCAGCAGCTTAAGAGAGGGGGACATTCAGTACTTC.

The chain uses TRBV5-1 and TRBJ1-4; no firm D call. V lost 4 bases and J 7 bases, leaving 8 bases between the germline ends. The CDR3 covers 12 residues. CDR1 is SGHRS and CDR2 is YFSETQ in the germline V gene. The CDR3 DNA is TGCGCCAGCAGCAAATACGGTGAAAAACTGTTTTTT. Protein sequence: CASSKYGEKLFF. Full variable domain (missing parts from reference TRBV5-1 and TRBJ1-4): KAGVTQTPRYLIKTRGQQVTLSCSPISGHRSVSWYQQTPGQGLQFLFEYFSETQRNKGNFPGRFSGRQFSNSRSEMNVSTLELGDSALYLCASSKYGEKLFFGSGTQLSVL.

The chain carries TRBV5-4 and TRBJ2-7, with D tentatively TRBD1 (6 bases). The CDR3 spans 14 residues. CDR1 is SGHNT, CDR2 YYREEE, per germline (reference sequence). Trimming cost V 0 bases and J 2 bases, with 9 bases left between them. CDR3 sequence: CASSLGQDTYEQYF. CDR3 DNA: TGTGCCAGCAGCTTGGGACAGGATACCTACGAGCAGTACTTC.

This chain joins TRBV11-2 and TRBJ1-1; D is uncertain. The CDR3 is made up of 16 amino acids. Germline CDR1 is SGHAT and CDR2 is FQNNGV. V lost 5 bases, J lost 0 bases, and 16 bases lay in between. CDR3 sequence reads: CASSPSRAEMNTEAFF. In DNA, the CDR3 is TGTGCCAGCAGCCCCTCCCGCGCGGAGATGAACACTGAAGCTTTCTTT.

V and J are TRBV29-1 and TRBJ2-4, with D possibly being TRBD1 (7 bases). V gave up 3 bases and J gave up 6 bases, with 12 bases separating them. CDR1 and CDR2 (germline): SQVTM, ANQGSEA. The CDR3 is 13 residues long. The CDR3, as DNA: TGCAGCGTTGATGGGCAGGGGGGAAACATTCAGTACTTC. This sequence encodes CSVDGQGGNIQYF.

In this sample, this clone turned up once. The chain couples TRBV19 to TRBJ1-1; 9 bases match TRBD1. CDR3 size: 17 residues. Per germline, CDR1 LNHDA and CDR2 SQIVND (reference sequence). The ends lost 5 bases at V and 1 base at J; junction bases unmatched: 11. The CDR3: CASSHGQGRLGNTEAFF. The CDR3 coding sequence is TGTGCCAGTAGTCACGGACAGGGGCGATTGGGGAACACTGAAGCTTTCTTT.

This chain uses TRBV27 with TRBJ1-5; 8 nucleotides match TRBD1. V shed 10 bases and J 0 bases; nucleotides not matched to a gene: 5. Germline loops: CDR1 MNHEY, CDR2 SMNVEV (reference sequence). The CDR3 sequence is 14 residues long. The CDR3 DNA sequence: TGTGCCACGGACAGGGCTTATAGCAATCAGCCCCAGCATTTT. Translating gives CATDRAYSNQPQHF.

V is TRBV28 and J is TRBJ1-2; 7 nucleotides align to TRBD1. The CDR3 is 14 residues long. The J segment lost 0 bases and the V segment lost 6 bases, leaving 4 bases of the junction unmatched. Per the germline V gene, CDR1 is MDHEN and CDR2 is SYDVKM. The CDR3 DNA sequence: TGTGCCAGCAGCTCCGGGACAGCTAACTATGGCTACACCTTC. Protein product: CASSSGTANYGYTF.

This clone appeared once. The rearrangement uses TRBV18 and TRBJ1-3; D remains ambiguous. This CDR3 contains 13 residues. V was trimmed by 4 bases and J by 2 bases, leaving 6 bases between them. CDR1 and CDR2 from the germline V gene are KGHSH and LQKENI. As DNA, the CDR3 is TGTGCCAGCTCACGGGAGGCTGGAAACACCATATATTTT. It is translated as CASSREAGNTIYF.

The chain is built from TRBV2 and TRBJ1-2, with 7 bases aligning to TRBD1. The CDR3 runs to 12 residues. J was trimmed by 8 bases and V by 10 bases; bases with no gene match: 10. From germline, CDR1 is SNHLY and CDR2 FYNNEI. The CDR3 bases are TGTGCCATGGGGGACAGCCCAGGAGGCTACACCTTC. Amino acid sequence: CAMGDSPGGYTF.

The chain recombines TRBV5-6 with TRBJ2-7, with D perhaps matching TRBD2 (6 bases). CDR3 length equals 12 residues. CDR1 is SGHDT and CDR2 is YYEEEE in the germline V gene. The V gene lost 2 bases and the J gene lost 7 bases, with 10 bases spanning the gap. The CDR3 sequence: CASSLGAGEQYF. The CDR3 nucleotides are TGTGCCAGCAGCTTAGGGGCGGGGGAGCAGTACTTC.

The V and J genes are TRBV7-2 and TRBJ1-5; 8 bases map to TRBD1. CDR1 is SGHTA and CDR2 is FQGNSA in the germline V gene. This CDR3 is built from 16 residues. The junction had 8 bases not matched to a gene; V was cut back by 5 bases and J by 2 bases. DNA of the CDR3: TGTGCCAGCAGCATCGCAGGGGGCGATGGCAATCAGCCCCAGCATTTT. Its protein product is CASSIAGGDGNQPQHF.

As for this clone: Other nucleotide sequences from this sample produce the same CDR3. The rearrangement joins TRBV7-9 to TRBJ1-6; a weak D match, TRBD1 (6 bases). Trimming removed 2 bases at V and 14 bases at J, with 22 bases between. Germline CDR1 reads SEHNR; CDR2 reads FQNEAQ (reference sequence). The CDR3 has 16 amino acids. CDR3 protein: CASSLFRGGAGETLHF. The CDR3 DNA follows: TGTGCCAGCAGCTTATTTCGAGGGGGGGCCGGGGAGACCCTCCACTTT.

The genes are TRBV28 and TRBJ1-2, with 7 bases that match TRBD1. V lost 3 bases, J lost 2 bases, and 9 bases stayed unmatched. Germline V gene sequence: CDR1 MDHEN, CDR2 SYDVKM. CDR3 length equals 16 residues. CDR3 coding DNA: TGTGCCAGCAGTTTCGTCCGAGGGGGCGTCAACTATGGCTACACCTTC. Translating it yields CASSFVRGGVNYGYTF.

The V gene is TRBV5-1, the J gene TRBJ1-6; D is uncertain. The germline V gene has CDR1 SGHRS and CDR2 YFSETQ. CDR3 length: 14 residues. Deletions cut 4 bases from V and 5 bases from J, with 10 bases between. CDR3 sequence: CASSTGLNNSPLHF. The DNA of the CDR3 is TGCGCCAGCAGCACCGGACTGAATAATTCACCCCTCCACTTT.

J is TRBJ1-2 and V is TRBV30, with D possibly being TRBD1 (5 bases). This CDR3 has 13 amino acids. Trimming took off 2 bases at V and 6 bases at J, with 13 bases between the two ends. Germline V lookup: CDR1 GTSNPN, CDR2 SVGIG (reference sequence). The CDR3 sequence: CAWSIKGRNGYTF. The DNA for the CDR3 is TGTGCCTGGAGTATTAAGGGGCGCAATGGCTACACCTTC.

This clone came up once. The chain uses TRBV6-5 and TRBJ2-7, with 7 nucleotides matching TRBD2. The CDR3 covers 13 residues. Germline trimming cut 10 bases from V and 7 bases from J; bases unmatched to any gene: 13. Germline loops: CDR1 MNHEY, CDR2 SVGAGI. The CDR3 loop reads CATGFRISGEQYF. For the CDR3, the DNA is TGTGCCACAGGATTTCGGATTAGCGGGGAGCAGTACTTC.

This chain uses TRBV13 with TRBJ2-1; the match to TRBD2 covers 13 bases. V lost 4 bases, J lost 0 bases, and 9 bases stayed unmatched. The length of the CDR3 is 19 residues. In germline, CDR1 is PRHDT, CDR2 FYEKMQ (reference sequence). CDR3 nucleotide sequence: TGTGCCAGCAGCTCCGCCGGGACTAGCGGGGATAGCTCCTACAATGAGCAGTTCTTC. This gives the protein CASSSAGTSGDSSYNEQFF. The full variable domain, completed using reference TRBV13 and TRBJ2-1, is AAGVIQSPRHLIKEKRETATLKCYPIPRHDTVYWYQQGPGQDPQFLISFYEKMQSDKGSIPDRFSAQQFSDYHSELNMSSLELGDSALYFCASSSAGTSGDSSYNEQFFGPGTRLTVL.

The count of this clone is one. The chain carries TRBV7-3 and TRBJ1-1; TRBD1 matches 10 bases. CDR1 is SGHTA and CDR2 is FQGTGA in the germline V gene. Losses at the gene ends were 2 bases for V and 11 bases for J; bases not matched to a gene: 2. The CDR3 totals 12 residues. CDR3 DNA: TGTGCCAGCAGCTTAGGGACAGGGGTGGCTTTCTTT. This gives the protein CASSLGTGVAFF.

V is TRBV2 and J is TRBJ2-1; 11 nucleotides line up with TRBD2. V gave up 6 bases and J gave up 6 bases; unmatched junction bases: 7. Germline loops: CDR1 SNHLY, CDR2 FYNNEI. The length of the CDR3 is 15 residues. The CDR3 spells CASRETSGAANEQFF. The CDR3 nucleotides are TGTGCCAGCAGAGAGACTAGCGGGGCCGCCAATGAGCAGTTCTTC.

V and J are TRBV20-1 and TRBJ1-2; D is unclear. The CDR3 extends over 9 amino acids. Germline-derived CDR1 and CDR2 are DFQATT and SNEGSKA (reference sequence). The CDR3 DNA follows: TGCAGAGGAGCGGAATACCACACCTTC. Its translation: CRGAEYHTF.

The chain has TRBV9 and TRBJ2-3, with TRBD2 matching over 8 bases. The ends lost 4 bases at V and 0 bases at J; junction bases unmatched: 7. CDR3 length equals 16 residues. Germline V gives CDR1 SGDLS, CDR2 YYNGEE. CDR3 loop: CASSPHGGRSTDTQYF. In DNA, the CDR3 is TGTGCCAGCAGCCCTCATGGCGGGAGGAGCACAGATACGCAGTATTTT.

This chain links TRBV2 with TRBJ1-5, with unresolved D. The germline V gene encodes CDR1 SNHLY and CDR2 FYNNEI. The CDR3 is made up of 13 amino acids. V was shortened by 4 bases and J by 5 bases, with 9 bases between the two germline ends. CDR3 protein: CASSVERDQPQHF. The DNA of the CDR3 is TGTGCCAGCAGTGTGGAGAGGGATCAGCCCCAGCATTTT.

The rearrangement uses TRBV28 and TRBJ1-2, with D possibly matching TRBD1 (6 bases). Germline assignment: CDR1 MDHEN and CDR2 SYDVKM. The CDR3 loop spans 13 amino acids. Trimming left V 5 bases short and J 8 bases short, with 15 bases between. The CDR3, as DNA: TGTGCCAGCAGTCAGGGGCGCCTGTTGGGCTACACCTTC. This translates into CASSQGRLLGYTF.

This chain connects TRBV6-2 or TRBV6-3 to TRBJ2-7, with TRBD2 as a possible D gene (6 bases). In germline, CDR1 is MNHEY, CDR2 SVGEGT. The CDR3 length is 16 residues. Trimming removed 2 bases at V and 3 bases at J, with 17 bases between. Here the CDR3 DNA reads TGTGCCAGCAGTTACCTCGCCGGGAGTATGAACTACGAGCAGTACTTC. It is translated as CASSYLAGSMNYEQYF.

J is TRBJ1-4 and V is TRBV6-4, with 7 bases lining up with TRBD1. The CDR3 is 17 amino acids. V was pared by 7 bases and J by 8 bases, with 19 bases of the junction left unmatched. The germline V gene encodes CDR1 MRHNA and CDR2 SNTAGT. The CDR3 reads CASIFLPNTGVGEKLFF. The CDR3 coding sequence is TGTGCCAGCATTTTCCTGCCCAATACAGGGGTAGGCGAAAAACTGTTTTTT.

V gene TRBV3-1 (or the pseudogene TRBV3-2) combines with J gene TRBJ1-5; possibly TRBD1 for D (5 bases). Germline V gene data show CDR1 as LGHDT and CDR2 as YNNKEL (reference sequence). V was clipped by 0 bases and J by 7 bases, with 10 bases between them. This CDR3 region has 14 residues. CDR3 nucleotide sequence: TGTGCCAGCAGCCAAGATCCGGGGGACCAGCCCCAGCATTTT. The encoded protein is CASSQDPGDQPQHF.

The rearrangement links TRBV5-1 to TRBJ1-2, with TRBD1 identical over 8 bases. V dropped 5 bases and J dropped 4; count of bases not matched to a gene: 4. This CDR3 spans 13 amino acids. The germline V gene encodes CDR1 SGHRS and CDR2 YFSETQ. The CDR3 sequence is CASSPDRAYGYTF. DNA of the CDR3: TGCGCCAGCAGTCCGGACAGGGCCTATGGCTACACCTTC.

The chain links TRBV11-2 to TRBJ1-1; D possibly corresponds to TRBD1 (5 bases). Germline V gene data show CDR1 as SGHAT and CDR2 as FQNNGV. The germline V and J ends were trimmed by 0 bases and 5 bases, with 10 bases remaining between them. This CDR3 is built from 14 residues. The CDR3 DNA follows: TGTGCCAGCAGCTTAGATCCCAGGGTGACTGAAGCTTTCTTT. Its protein is CASSLDPRVTEAFF.